The 21 T cell receptor beta chains below all came from one sample that was sequenced in a study of blood T cell repertoires in COVID-19 (dated by TCRdb to the early 2020s). Libraries came from the immunoSEQ multiplex PCR assay. Sourced from immuneACCESS, this table was stored by TCRdb with only in-frame sequences that have V and J called. A share of the clones is absent; for the studies checked, an unresolved V gene accounts for under half, and the remainder has no known explanation. The sample records about 53,000 clones, approximately 82% of which are singletons. 14% to 15% of the sample belongs to the ten largest clones. Sequenced sample: peripheral blood. The receptors stem from a human donor in a cohort sampled during active COVID-19.

A few counts support this clone. J is TRBJ1-6 and V is TRBV6-6; no reliable D call. Trimming shortened V by 6 bases and J by 7 bases, and 7 bases separated the two germline ends. Germline-derived CDR1 and CDR2 are MNHNY and SVGAGI (reference sequence). There are 12 residues in the CDR3. As DNA, the CDR3 is TGTGCCAGCAGCAACAGAAATTCACCCCTCCACTTT. It translates to CASSNRNSPLHF.

The chain carries TRBV3-1 (or the pseudogene TRBV3-2) and TRBJ2-1, with 13 bases identical to TRBD2. Germline CDR1 reads LGHDT; CDR2 reads YNNKEL (reference sequence). CDR3 size: 17 residues. With 4 bases clipped from V and 7 bases from J, the junction kept 10 bases outside the gene matches. This CDR3 is CASSPWTSGGRKNEQFF. The CDR3 DNA reads as TGTGCCAGCAGCCCCTGGACTAGCGGGGGCCGAAAGAATGAGCAGTTCTTC.

The J gene is TRBJ1-6, the V gene TRBV28, with D unclear. Germline V lookup: CDR1 MDHEN, CDR2 SYDVKM. V lost 0 bases, J lost 7 bases, and 10 bases lay in between. This CDR3 contains 15 residues. The CDR3 loop reads CASSLWAGENSPLHF. In nucleotides, the CDR3 is TGTGCCAGCAGTTTATGGGCCGGGGAAAATTCACCCCTCCACTTT. The full variable domain, completed using reference TRBV28 and TRBJ1-6, is DVKVTQSSRYLVKRTGEKVFLECVQDMDHENMFWYRQDPGLGLRLIYFSYDVKMKEKGDIPEGYSVSREKKERFSLILESASTNQTSMYLCASSLWAGENSPLHFGNGTRLTVT.

The genes are TRBV19 and TRBJ2-1; the D gene is possibly TRBD2 (5 bases). This CDR3 comprises 14 residues. The germline V and J ends were trimmed by 9 bases and 0 bases, with 12 bases remaining between them. Germline V gene lookup returns CDR1 LNHDA and CDR2 SQIVND (reference sequence). CDR3 DNA sequence: TGTGCCAGCCAAGCGGTAAACTCCTACAATGAGCAGTTCTTC. Translating it yields CASQAVNSYNEQFF.

The J gene is TRBJ2-4, the V gene TRBV5-4; D is possibly TRBD1 (6 bases). This CDR3 spans 17 amino acids. CDR1 is SGHNT, CDR2 YYREEE, per germline (reference sequence). The V end was cut by 4 bases, the J end by 1 base, with 18 bases between. The CDR3 bases are TGTGCCAGCAGCATAAACGACAGGATTGGGGCCAAAAACATTCAGTACTTC. This sequence encodes CASSINDRIGAKNIQYF.

The V gene is TRBV28, the J gene TRBJ1-5, with D maybe TRBD1 (6 bases). The CDR3 loop spans 11 amino acids. Germline V gene data show CDR1 as MDHEN and CDR2 as SYDVKM. Trimming left V 6 bases short and J 10 bases short, with 10 bases between. This chain's CDR3 is CASSMGHPQHF. The CDR3, as DNA: TGTGCCAGCAGCATGGGACATCCCCAGCATTTT.

The V and J genes are TRBV6-5 and TRBJ2-1; weak D call: TRBD1 (5 bases). V gave up 4 bases and J gave up 5 bases, with 15 bases separating them. Per the germline V gene, CDR1 is MNHEY and CDR2 is SVGAGI. The CDR3 has 15 residues. The CDR3 DNA is TGTGCCAGCAGTTTCGGACGGGCGACAGACAATGAGCAGTTCTTC. It is translated as CASSFGRATDNEQFF.

The chain uses TRBV18 and TRBJ1-4; 10 bases line up with TRBD1. V was pared by 2 bases and J by 10 bases, with 13 bases of the junction left unmatched. CDR1 KGHSH and CDR2 LQKENI come from the germline V gene. The CDR3 spans 17 residues. The DNA of the CDR3 is TGTGCCAGCTCACCAACGTCAGCCGGGACAGGGGACGCAAAACTGTTTTTT. Protein product: CASSPTSAGTGDAKLFF.

The chain carries TRBV18 and TRBJ2-5; the D is unclear. The CDR3 runs 15 residues. Trimming cost V 0 bases and J 4 bases, with 12 bases left between them. Germline V gene lookup returns CDR1 KGHSH and CDR2 LQKENI. CDR3 nucleotides: TGTGCCAGCTCACCACCGACGCTCCTAGGAGAGACCCAGTACTTC. Translation: CASSPPTLLGETQYF.

This clone was observed a single time. The CDR3: CASSQDKLAGPYNEQFF. The CDR3 coding sequence is TGTGCCAGCAGCCAAGATAAACTAGCGGGCCCCTACAATGAGCAGTTCTTC. The chain links TRBV3-1 (or the pseudogene TRBV3-2) to TRBJ2-1, with 9 bases identical to TRBD2. After removal of 0 bases from V and 2 bases from J, the junction contained 5 bases not matched to a gene. Germline assignment: CDR1 LGHDT and CDR2 YNNKEL (reference sequence). This CDR3 is built from 17 residues.

V gene TRBV5-6 combines with J gene TRBJ1-1; D ambiguous. V was clipped by 0 bases and J by 8 bases, with 11 bases between them. This CDR3 contains 13 residues. Germline CDR1 and CDR2: SGHDT and YYEEEE. CDR3 amino acids: CASSLVQSTEAFF. The CDR3 DNA reads as TGTGCCAGCAGCTTGGTACAGAGTACCGAAGCTTTCTTT.

The chain is built from TRBV2 and TRBJ2-7, with TRBD2 matching 10 bases. The CDR3 loop spans 17 amino acids. Per germline, CDR1 SNHLY and CDR2 FYNNEI. V dropped 2 bases and J dropped 4; count of bases not matched to a gene: 11. CDR3 loop: CASSEISGGLLGYEQYF. The CDR3 DNA sequence: TGTGCCAGCAGTGAAATTAGCGGGGGGCTCCTAGGTTACGAGCAGTACTTC. The entire variable domain, with the rest obtained from reference TRBV2 and TRBJ2-7, is as follows: EPEVTQTPSHQVTQMGQEVILRCVPISNHLYFYWYRQILGQKVEFLVSFYNNEISEKSEIFDDQFSVERPDGSNFTLKIRSTKLEDSAMYFCASSEISGGLLGYEQYFGPGTRLTVT.

V is TRBV24-1 and J is TRBJ2-2; 11 bases agree with TRBD2. Germline CDR1 KGHDR, CDR2 SFDVKD. The CDR3 extends over 15 amino acids. J gave up 4 bases and V 6 bases, and 3 bases lay outside the gene matches. In DNA, the CDR3 is TGTGCCACCAGTTGGGGGACTAGCGGCACCGGGGAGCTGTTTTTT. Protein: CATSWGTSGTGELFF.

This chain links TRBV6-6 with TRBJ1-2; D may be TRBD1 (5 bases). The germline CDR1 and CDR2 sequences are MNHNY and SVGAGI (reference sequence). The CDR3 is 16 residues long. Trimming pared 7 bases from V and 0 bases from J, leaving 18 bases between. The chain's CDR3 is CASTDRGRDANYGYTF. CDR3 DNA: TGTGCCAGCACTGATAGGGGCAGAGACGCTAACTATGGCTACACCTTC.

V and J are TRBV19 and TRBJ2-5; 10 bases align to TRBD2. The CDR3 is made up of 15 amino acids. Germline values: CDR1 LNHDA, CDR2 SQIVND (reference sequence). The V and J ends lost 5 bases and 3 bases, in that order; junction bases with no gene match: 6. The CDR3 sequence is CASSPRTSGKETQYF. The CDR3 nucleotides are TGTGCCAGTAGTCCACGGACTAGCGGAAAAGAGACCCAGTACTTC.

The chain links TRBV5-1 to TRBJ1-2; D is possibly TRBD1 (6 bases). Trimming took off 2 bases at V and 5 bases at J, with 19 bases between the two ends. Germline lookup yields CDR1 SGHRS and CDR2 YFSETQ. The CDR3 is 16 amino acids. This CDR3 reads CASSLQTGSVAYGYTF. CDR3 coding DNA: TGCGCCAGCAGCTTACAAACAGGGTCGGTGGCGTATGGCTACACCTTC.

The chain carries TRBV7-2 and TRBJ2-5; D possibly corresponds to TRBD1 (5 bases). From germline, CDR1 is SGHTA and CDR2 FQGNSA. Trimming stripped 1 base from V and 6 bases from J, with 12 bases between. This CDR3 comprises 14 residues. CDR3 sequence: CASSLERGGQTQYF. In nucleotides, the CDR3 is TGTGCCAGCAGCTTAGAAAGGGGCGGCCAGACCCAGTACTTC.

The V gene is TRBV3-1 (or the pseudogene TRBV3-2), the J gene TRBJ2-1; the match to TRBD2 covers 9 bases. The germline V gene has CDR1 LGHDT and CDR2 YNNKEL (reference sequence). The V gene end was trimmed by 4 bases and the J gene end by 7 bases; junction bases not matched to a gene: 17. This CDR3 has 18 amino acids. This CDR3 is CASSPPRRGRASGNEQFF. As DNA, the CDR3 is TGTGCCAGCAGCCCCCCCCGTCGCGGGAGGGCCTCAGGAAATGAGCAGTTCTTC.

The J gene is TRBJ2-1, the V gene TRBV9; 9 bases agree with TRBD2. Trimming took 0 bases from V and 5 from J; bases not matched to a gene: 3. The CDR3 contains 15 residues. The germline V gene has CDR1 SGDLS and CDR2 YYNGEE. CDR3 region: CASSVVAGGHNEQFF. The CDR3 DNA sequence: TGTGCCAGCAGCGTAGTGGCGGGGGGGCACAATGAGCAGTTCTTC.

The V gene is TRBV7-8, the J gene TRBJ1-1; no definite D call. Trimming took off 4 bases at V and 6 bases at J, with 12 bases between the two ends. This CDR3 region has 13 residues. Per the germline V gene, CDR1 is SGHVS and CDR2 is FQNEAQ. This chain's CDR3 is CASSSLTGAEAFF. As DNA, the CDR3 is TGTGCCAGCAGCTCTCTGACGGGAGCTGAAGCTTTCTTT.

This clone was picked up one time. This chain uses TRBV7-9 with TRBJ1-1; D gene ambiguous. The CDR3 totals 12 residues. Germline CDR1 is SEHNR and CDR2 is FQNEAQ (reference sequence). Deletions cut 3 bases from V and 7 bases from J, with 9 bases between. The CDR3 bases are TGTGCCAGCAGCTTTTCGGGGATTGAAGCTTTCTTT. Translating gives CASSFSGIEAFF.